The rows below give T cell receptor beta chains drawn from one sample of a study of HIV-infected children after antiretroviral therapy interruption. TCRdb fed the 3' RACE reads into MiXCR, producing one record per CDR3 protein. This table has over 35,000 distinct CDR3 sequences, approximately 7% appearing once. This sample comprised CD45RA+ CD4+ T cells from PBMCs, pooled from several time points, obtained from a donor given antiretroviral therapy, either interrupted or continuous. The receptors were sampled from a pool of human donors with HIV. CDR3s leave out the opening cysteine and the closing phenylalanine or tryptophan.

CDR3aa	j_gene	v_gene
ASSQGDRAYEQY	TRBJ2-7	TRBV4-1
ASRGQGNSPLY	TRBJ1-6	TRBV6-6
ASSPTATNEKLF	TRBJ1-4	TRBV5-5
ASSQKGGVSGSQETQY	TRBJ2-5	TRBV4-1
ASSFGKTVYGYT	TRBJ1-2	TRBV5-4
ASSLPGTSGRNTGELF	TRBJ2-2	TRBV4-1
ASSIGGGEQY	TRBJ2-7	TRBV19
SVGRGSGNTIY	TRBJ1-3	TRBV29-1
ASSWSGGLTGELF	TRBJ2-2	TRBV5-5
ASSDGTASAETLY	TRBJ2-3	TRBV6-6
ASSPALHTDTQY	TRBJ2-3	TRBV18
ASRLSGQGAYEQY	TRBJ2-7	TRBV7-9
ASSFRTGGFEAF	TRBJ1-1	TRBV28
ASSYDRGAYEQY	TRBJ2-7	TRBV7-2
ASSFVGQGRNEQF	TRBJ2-1	TRBV12-3/TRBV12-4
SASRDHLREQY	TRBJ2-7	TRBV20-1
ASTRQVGETQY	TRBJ2-5	TRBV6-1
ASRDSNQPQH	TRBJ1-5	TRBV19
AISVAGENEQF	TRBJ2-1	TRBV10-3
AWRQVNTEVF	TRBJ1-1	TRBV30
ASSTTDRRDTEAF	TRBJ1-1	TRBV7-3
ASSYGASYPYEQY	TRBJ2-7	TRBV6-5
ASSLTIRNSPLH	TRBJ1-6	TRBV7-2
ASSLGPSSYNSPLH	TRBJ1-6	TRBV12-3/TRBV12-4
ASSSDRYQPQH	TRBJ1-5	TRBV18
ASSQGAVFQETQY	TRBJ2-5	TRBV19
ASSRGLAIVEQF	TRBJ2-1	TRBV7-9
ASSLDPLTRYEQY	TRBJ2-7	TRBV11-2